The 11 T cell receptor beta chains below were found in one sample sequenced in a study of PD-L1 blockade in urothelial cancer. The method was immunoSEQ multiplex PCR; TCRdb's version includes in-frame clones alone and lacks a portion of them. The data hold tens of thousands of clones, with approximately 86% observed a single time. Specimen: PBMCs, collected around atezolizumab (anti-PD-L1) treatment. These receptors were collected from a man aged 50-59 years with urothelial cancer.

This clone was found once. The chain employs TRBV5-6 and TRBJ1-5, with TRBD1 matching 12 bases. V gave up 3 bases and J gave up 3 bases; unmatched junction bases: 1. Germline V gives CDR1 SGHDT, CDR2 YYEEEE. The CDR3 runs 15 residues. For the CDR3, the DNA is TGTGCCAGCAGCTCGGGACAGGGGGCCAATCAGCCCCAGCATTTT. This codes for CASSSGQGANQPQHF.

J is TRBJ1-5 and V is TRBV28; TRBD1 matches at 7 bases. V lost 0 bases, J lost 2 bases, and 4 bases stayed unmatched. This CDR3 is built from 16 residues. CDR1 is MDHEN, CDR2 SYDVKM, per germline. Here the CDR3 reads CASSLWVGQGNQPQHF. CDR3 nucleotides: TGTGCCAGCAGTTTATGGGTCGGACAGGGCAATCAGCCCCAGCATTTT.

This chain links TRBV10-2 with TRBJ1-3; D not resolved. The CDR3 runs to 17 residues. V lost 2 bases to trimming and J lost 1 base, with 15 bases between them. From germline, CDR1 is WSHSY and CDR2 SAAADI. The CDR3 loop is CASSEGGSPISGNTIYF. Here the CDR3 DNA reads TGCGCCAGCAGTGAGGGCGGCAGTCCGATATCTGGAAACACCATATATTTT.

The chain joins TRBV7-3 to TRBJ2-2, with 8 nucleotides matching TRBD2. This CDR3 has 16 residues. Unmatched junction bases numbered 8, after V lost 4 bases and J lost 4 bases. The germline CDR1 and CDR2 sequences are SGHTA and FQGTGA. CDR3 sequence: CASSSAGTRGTGELFF. Here the CDR3 DNA reads TGTGCCAGCAGCTCGGCCGGGACTAGAGGCACCGGGGAGCTGTTTTTT.

The J gene is TRBJ2-7, the V gene TRBV12-5; D is unclear. CDR3 length: 13 residues. Germline CDR1 LGHNT, CDR2 FRNRAP. Trimming pared 6 bases from V and 4 bases from J, leaving 13 bases between. The CDR3 nucleotides are TGTGCTAGTGGCCCCGAAGGAGCGTACGAGCAGTACTTC. Its protein product is CASGPEGAYEQYF.

The chain couples TRBV11-2 to TRBJ2-3, with TRBD1 matching 7 bases. The CDR3 totals 13 residues. Losses at the gene ends were 8 bases for V and 1 base for J; bases not matched to a gene: 3. Germline loops: CDR1 SGHAT, CDR2 FQNNGV. The CDR3 DNA follows: TGTGCCAGCCGAGGGGGCCGCACAGATACGCAGTATTTT. It translates to CASRGGRTDTQYF.

On this clone itself: The CDR3 ends on some other residue instead of the conserved phenylalanine or tryptophan, so this is likely a read error. No DNA is shown, since the ends of the CDR3 on it are uncertain; the CDR3 is the one TCRdb lists. V usage is TRBV28 and J usage is TRBJ2-7; the table's D gene call, TRBD1, was not cross checked with the DNA. 12 amino acids form the CDR3, both terminal residues included. CDR1 and CDR2 from the germline V gene are MDHEN and SYDVKM. Here the CDR3 reads CASRDRGSLLLD.

The chain links TRBV7-9 to TRBJ1-4; a possible D gene is TRBD1 (6 bases). The V gene's germline CDR1 is SEHNR and CDR2 FQNEAQ (reference sequence). V lost 5 bases to trimming and J lost 11 bases, with 12 bases between them. This CDR3 region has 12 residues. In nucleotides, the CDR3 is TGTGCCAGCAGCCTCCGACAGGAGAAACTGTTTTTT. This translates into CASSLRQEKLFF.

This sequence joins TRBV5-4 and TRBJ2-7; D call uncertain. Trimming left V 4 bases short and J 0 bases short, with 5 bases between. Germline V CDR1 and CDR2: SGHNT, YYREEE (reference sequence). The CDR3 has 12 residues. The CDR3 reads CASSLSSYEQYF. Here the CDR3 DNA reads TGTGCCAGCAGCCTTAGCTCCTACGAGCAGTACTTC.

The chain combines TRBV7-2 with TRBJ2-3; 7 bases map to TRBD2. Germline loops: CDR1 SGHTA, CDR2 FQGNSA. The CDR3 sequence is 13 residues long. The V gene end was trimmed by 6 bases and the J gene end by 4 bases; junction bases not matched to a gene: 4. CDR3 sequence: CASRVSGPDTQYF. The CDR3 region has the DNA TGTGCCAGCAGGGTTAGCGGGCCAGATACGCAGTATTTT.

This clone was detected only a few times. V usage is TRBV29-1 and J usage is TRBJ2-7; 9 bases align to TRBD1. From germline, CDR1 is SQVTM and CDR2 ANQGSEA. V dropped 0 bases and J dropped 5; count of bases not matched to a gene: 5. CDR3 length: 14 residues. CDR3 protein: CSVEDLGQGDEQYF. The CDR3 DNA sequence: TGCAGCGTTGAAGATCTGGGACAGGGAGACGAGCAGTACTTC.